This T cell receptor beta chain was captured by sequencing in a study of shared clonotypes between healthy human individuals. Method: immunoSEQ multiplex PCR; TCRdb's copy keeps in-frame clones and lacks some. The sample yields 2 million to 3 million clones, 90% to 95% seen once. V was clipped by 4 bases and J by 2 bases, with 10 bases between them. Germline assignment: CDR1 SGHRS and CDR2 YFSETQ. The CDR3 spans 14 residues. CD4+ cells were split into CD45RA+ naive and CD45RA-negative memory subsets. The origin of this receptor is a man aged 18-30 years in good health. Some clones in this sample may be carry-over from other donors' samples. Source material: naive CD4+ T cells from PBMCs. Subset in this sample: CD45RA+ positively selected. V usage is TRBV5-1 and J usage is TRBJ1-3, with a tentative D call TRBD1 (5 bases). Here the CDR3 reads CASSGGSPGNTIYF. The CDR3 nucleotides read TGCGCCAGCAGCGGGGGATCTCCTGGAAACACCATATATTTT.